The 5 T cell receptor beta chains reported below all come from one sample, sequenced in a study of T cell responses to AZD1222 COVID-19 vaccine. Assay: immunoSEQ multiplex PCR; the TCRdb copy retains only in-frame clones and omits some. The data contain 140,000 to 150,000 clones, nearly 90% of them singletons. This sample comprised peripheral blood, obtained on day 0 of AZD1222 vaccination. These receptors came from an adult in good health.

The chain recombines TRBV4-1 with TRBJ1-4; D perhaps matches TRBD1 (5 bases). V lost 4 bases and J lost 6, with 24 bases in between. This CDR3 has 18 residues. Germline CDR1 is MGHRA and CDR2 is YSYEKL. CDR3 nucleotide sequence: TGCGCCAGCAGCCGACCTTCGGATGGGTTCAGGGATGATGAAAAACTGTTTTTT. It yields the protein CASSRPSDGFRDDEKLFF.

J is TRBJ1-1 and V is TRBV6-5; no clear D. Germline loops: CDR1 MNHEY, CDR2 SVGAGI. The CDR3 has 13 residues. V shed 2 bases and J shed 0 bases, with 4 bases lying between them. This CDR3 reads CASSYGMNTEAFF. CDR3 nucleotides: TGTGCCAGCAGTTACGGAATGAACACTGAAGCTTTCTTT.

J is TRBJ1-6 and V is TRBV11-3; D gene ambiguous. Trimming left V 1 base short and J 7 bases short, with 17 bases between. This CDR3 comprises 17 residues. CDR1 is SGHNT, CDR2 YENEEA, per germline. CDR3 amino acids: CASSLGSSRRANSPLHF. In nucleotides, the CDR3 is TGTGCCAGCAGCTTAGGGTCTTCACGGAGGGCAAATTCACCCCTCCACTTT.

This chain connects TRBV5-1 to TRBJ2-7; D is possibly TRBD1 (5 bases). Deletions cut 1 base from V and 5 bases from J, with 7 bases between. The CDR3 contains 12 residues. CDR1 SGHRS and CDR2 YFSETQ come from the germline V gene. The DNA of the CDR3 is TGCGCCAGCAGCTTGATCAGGGACGAGCAGTACTTC. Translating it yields CASSLIRDEQYF.

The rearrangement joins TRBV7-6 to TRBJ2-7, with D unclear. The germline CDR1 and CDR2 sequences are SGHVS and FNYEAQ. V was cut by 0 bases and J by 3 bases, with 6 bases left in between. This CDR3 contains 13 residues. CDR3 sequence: CASSLAPDYEQYF. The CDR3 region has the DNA TGTGCCAGCAGCTTAGCTCCAGACTACGAGCAGTACTTC.